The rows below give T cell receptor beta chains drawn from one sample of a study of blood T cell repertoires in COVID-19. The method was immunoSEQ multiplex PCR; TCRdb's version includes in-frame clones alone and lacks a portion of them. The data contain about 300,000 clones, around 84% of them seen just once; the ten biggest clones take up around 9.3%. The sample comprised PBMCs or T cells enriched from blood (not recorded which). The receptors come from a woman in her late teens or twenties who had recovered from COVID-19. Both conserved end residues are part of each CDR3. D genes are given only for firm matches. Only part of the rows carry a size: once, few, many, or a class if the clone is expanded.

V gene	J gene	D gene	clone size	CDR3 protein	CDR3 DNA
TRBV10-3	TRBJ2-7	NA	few	CAIRRTTGSYEQYF	TGTGCCATCCGCCGGACCACAGGGAGCTACGAGCAGTACTTC
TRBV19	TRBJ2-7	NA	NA	CASSPRGSGYEQYF	TGTGCCAGTAGTCCGAGGGGGTCCGGATACGAGCAGTACTTC
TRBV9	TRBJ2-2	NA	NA	CASSPPRFGELFF	TGTGCCAGCAGCCCTCCTCGGTTCGGGGAGCTGTTTTTT
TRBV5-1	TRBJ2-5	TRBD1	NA	CASSAGTVQETQYF	TGCGCCAGCAGCGCCGGGACAGTGCAAGAGACCCAGTACTTC
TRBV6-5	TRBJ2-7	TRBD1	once	CASSYTTEGTAYEQYF	TGTGCCAGCAGTTACACGACAGAAGGGACAGCCTACGAGCAGTACTTC
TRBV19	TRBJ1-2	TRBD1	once	CASSNTGTGAYGYTF	TGTGCCAGTAGTAACACCGGGACAGGAGCCTATGGCTACACCTTC
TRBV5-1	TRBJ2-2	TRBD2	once	CASSGTSGRHGELFF	TGCGCCAGCAGTGGGACTAGCGGGAGACACGGGGAGCTGTTTTTT
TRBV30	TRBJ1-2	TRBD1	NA	CAWSLDRYQGNYGYTF	TGTGCCTGGAGCCTGGACAGGTACCAGGGGAACTATGGCTACACCTTC
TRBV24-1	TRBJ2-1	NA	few	CATSDQNYNEQFF	TGTGCCACCAGTGACCAGAACTACAATGAGCAGTTCTTC
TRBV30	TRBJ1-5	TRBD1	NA	CAWNQGGLNQPQHF	TGTGCCTGGAACCAGGGGGGTTTAAATCAGCCCCAGCATTTT
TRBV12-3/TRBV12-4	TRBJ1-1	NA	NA	CASNRVMSTEAFF	TGTGCCAGCAACAGGGTAATGAGCACTGAAGCTTTCTTT
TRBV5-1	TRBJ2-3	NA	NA	CASSLGRSNLRTDTQYF	TGCGCCAGCAGCTTGGGGAGGTCCAACCTGCGCACAGATACGCAGTATTTT
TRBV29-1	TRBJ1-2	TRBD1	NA	CSVEDGPGGSGEGYTF	TGCAGCGTTGAAGATGGACCAGGGGGCTCCGGGGAAGGCTACACCTTC
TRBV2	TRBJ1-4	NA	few	CASSRWSTEKLFF	TGTGCCAGCAGCCGGTGGAGTACTGAAAAACTGTTTTTT
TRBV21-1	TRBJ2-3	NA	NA	CASTVTQGPLRTDTQYF	TGTGCCAGCACCGTCACCCAGGGGCCCCTTCGCACAGATACGCAGTATTTT
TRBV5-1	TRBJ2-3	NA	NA	CASSLFGGRDTDTQYF	TGCGCCAGCAGCTTGTTCGGGGGGCGGGACACAGATACGCAGTATTTT
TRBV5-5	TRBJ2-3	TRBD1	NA	CASSGTEPNTQYF	TGTGCCAGCAGCGGGACAGAACCTAATACGCAGTATTTT
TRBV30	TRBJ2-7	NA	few	CAWSTRDYEQYF	TGTGCCTGGAGTACGCGAGATTACGAGCAGTACTTC
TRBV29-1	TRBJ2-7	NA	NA	CSVEGRVGGEQYF	TGCAGCGTTGAAGGGCGGGTAGGTGGCGAGCAGTACTTC
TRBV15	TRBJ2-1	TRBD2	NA	CATSRTSGANNEQFF	TGTGCCACCAGCAGGACTAGCGGGGCAAACAATGAGCAGTTCTTC
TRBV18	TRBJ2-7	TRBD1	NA	CASSPESETGSRYEQYF	TGTGCCAGCTCACCAGAGTCCGAGACAGGGTCTCGGTACGAGCAGTACTTC
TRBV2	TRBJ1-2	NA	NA	CASSDHVRGAYGYTF	TGTGCCAGCAGTGATCACGTCAGGGGTGCCTATGGCTACACCTTC
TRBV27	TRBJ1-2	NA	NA	CASSPGTSNYGYTF	TGTGCCAGCAGTCCCGGGACAAGTAATTATGGCTACACCTTC
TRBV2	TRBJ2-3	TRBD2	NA	CASSRLSTSWGTDTQYF	TGTGCCAGCAGTCGACTCTCGACTAGCTGGGGCACAGATACGCAGTATTTT
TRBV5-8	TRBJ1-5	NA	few	CASSVREVAQPQHF	TGTGCCAGCAGCGTAAGAGAGGTGGCCCAGCCCCAGCATTTT
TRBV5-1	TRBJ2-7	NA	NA	CASSLATHLDEQYF	TGCGCCAGCAGCTTAGCAACCCACCTGGACGAGCAGTACTTC
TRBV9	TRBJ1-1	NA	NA	CASSVSGREWDTEAFF	TGTGCCAGCAGCGTATCCGGGAGAGAGTGGGACACTGAAGCTTTCTTT
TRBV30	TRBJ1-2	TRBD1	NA	CAWDRGRNYGYTF	TGTGCCTGGGACAGGGGCCGTAACTATGGCTACACCTTC
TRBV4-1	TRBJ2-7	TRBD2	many	CASSQDASGSYEQYF	TGCGCCAGCAGCCAAGATGCTAGCGGGAGCTACGAGCAGTACTTC
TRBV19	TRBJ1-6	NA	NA	CASSPGLSSYNSPLHF	TGTGCCAGTAGTCCGGGACTGAGCTCCTATAATTCACCCCTCCACTTT
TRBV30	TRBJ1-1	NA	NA	CAWSRGLNTEAFF	TGTGCCTGGAGTCGCGGTCTGAACACTGAAGCTTTCTTT
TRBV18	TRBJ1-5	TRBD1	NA	CATSGQADSNQPQHF	TGTGCCACCTCTGGACAGGCCGATAGCAATCAGCCCCAGCATTTT